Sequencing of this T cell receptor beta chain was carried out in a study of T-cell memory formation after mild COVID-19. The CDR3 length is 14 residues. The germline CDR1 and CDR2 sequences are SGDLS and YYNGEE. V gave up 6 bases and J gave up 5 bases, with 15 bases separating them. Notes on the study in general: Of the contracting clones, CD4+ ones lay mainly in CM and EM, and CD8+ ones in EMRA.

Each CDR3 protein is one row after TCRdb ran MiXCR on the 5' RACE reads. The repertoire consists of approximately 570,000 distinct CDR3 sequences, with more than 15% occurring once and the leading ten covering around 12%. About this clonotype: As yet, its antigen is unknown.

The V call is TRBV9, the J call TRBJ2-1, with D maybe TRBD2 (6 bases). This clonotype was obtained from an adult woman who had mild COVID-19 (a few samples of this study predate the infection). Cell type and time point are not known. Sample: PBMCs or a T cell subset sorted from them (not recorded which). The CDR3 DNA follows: TGTGCCAGCACCGGGGACTCGGGGAACAATGAGCAGTTCTTC. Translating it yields CASTGDSGNNEQFF.